This T cell receptor (beta chain) was obtained from a study of cytomegalovirus exposure and HLA in healthy donors. As to this clone: Its antigen is unknown.

PCR was performed using 60 Vbeta and 13 Jbeta primers. Clones were read by immunoSEQ multiplex PCR, and TCRdb kept only the in-frame ones, dropping some. The table records approximately 200,000 clones, 65% to 80% of them present only once. Healthy bone marrow donors formed the donor group. Broader study findings: What was likely a sequencing artifact was a cluster of highly shared sequence variants. Most TCR beta V segments were productive about 87% or about 30% of the time in an earlier analysis. Investigators reported 164 TCR beta chains as tied to cytomegalovirus.

The V gene end was trimmed by 5 bases and the J gene end by 4 bases; junction bases not matched to a gene: 9. Germline V lookup: CDR1 LNHDA, CDR2 SQIVND (reference sequence). CDR3 size: 15 residues. The TCR sequence derives from a man aged 35-49 years in good health and CMV-seronegative. The V call is TRBV19, the J call TRBJ2-7, with 9 bases fitting TRBD2. The sample taken for sequencing was PBMCs. CDR3 in amino acids: CASSVQREATYEQYF. As DNA, the CDR3 is TGTGCCAGTAGTGTACAGCGGGAGGCGACGTACGAGCAGTACTTC. Using reference TRBV19 and TRBJ2-7 for the parts outside the CDR3, the full variable domain is DGGITQSPKYLFRKEGQNVTLSCEQNLNHDAMYWYRQDPGQGLRLIYYSQIVNDFQKGDIAEGYSVSREKKESFPLTVTSAQKNPTAFYLCASSVQREATYEQYFGPGTRLTVT.